This TCR beta chain was profiled in a study of regulatory T cells in long-lasting Graves disease. Study-level findings and limits: Few sampled subjects may have lowered accuracy. TRBV28 was favored in persistent disease, as were TRBJ1-2 and TRBJ2-5.

Deletions cut 5 bases from V and 0 bases from J, with 13 bases between. The CDR3 spans 15 residues. Germline V lookup: CDR1 MNHEY, CDR2 SMNVEV (reference sequence). Time point defined: newly diagnosed GD, antithyroid drugs for less than 3 months. PBMCs were the source of the RNA used for TCR sequencing. In building TCR beta libraries, iRepertoire HTBI primers were used together with Arm-PCR of CDR3 regions. Authors' methods: Analysis of the samples identified about 62 TRBV and 14 TRBJ segments. TCRdb itself ran the multiplex PCR reads through MiXCR, one entry per CDR3 protein. TCRdb, not the authors, supplied the V and J calls. Of roughly 360,000 distinct CDR3 sequences detected, 10% to 15% appear once; the ten largest clones hold approximately 20%. This clonotype has a handful of counts. What it recognizes is unknown. This sample was also put to use in a study of T cells in Graves' hyperthyroidism and ophthalmopathy. That study reports: HTBI primers were used for first-round RT-PCR of the TCR CDR3.

The material sequenced was peripheral blood mononuclear cells (PBMCs), taken at new diagnosis, from a patient treated with antithyroid drugs. The rearrangement uses TRBV27 and TRBJ2-5; D is perhaps TRBD1 or TRBD2 (6 bases each). This clonotype was obtained from a woman between 18 and 30 years old with Graves disease. In DNA, the CDR3 is TGTGCCAGCAGTACGGGGGCAACCCACCAAGAGACCCAGTACTTC. This translates into CASSTGATHQETQYF.